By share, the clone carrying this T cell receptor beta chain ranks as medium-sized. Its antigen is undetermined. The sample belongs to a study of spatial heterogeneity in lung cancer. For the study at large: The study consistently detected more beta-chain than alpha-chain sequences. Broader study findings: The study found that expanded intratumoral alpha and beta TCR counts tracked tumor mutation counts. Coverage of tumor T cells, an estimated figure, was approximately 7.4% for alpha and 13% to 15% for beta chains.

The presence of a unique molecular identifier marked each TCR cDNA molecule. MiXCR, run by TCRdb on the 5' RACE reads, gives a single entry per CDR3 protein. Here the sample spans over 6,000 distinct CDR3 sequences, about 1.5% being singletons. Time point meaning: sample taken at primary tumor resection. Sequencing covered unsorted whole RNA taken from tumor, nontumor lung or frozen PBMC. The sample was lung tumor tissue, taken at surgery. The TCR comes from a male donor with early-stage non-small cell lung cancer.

In DNA form, the CDR3 reads TGTGCCAGCAGTGCTGACCGGGCGGGTCAGCCCCAGCATTTT. Its translation: CASSADRAGQPQHF. The chain joins TRBV6-1 to TRBJ1-5; no firm D call. CDR3 size: 14 residues. Trimming left V 4 bases short and J 6 bases short, with 13 bases between. Germline-derived CDR1 and CDR2 are MNHNS and SASEGT.